The clone carrying this T cell receptor (beta chain) was observed once. An end of the junction does not agree with germline; a read error may underlie this. The data stem from a study of blood T cell repertoires in COVID-19. Overall study: Acute-phase and convalescent COVID-19 samples originated in the United States, Italy and Spain. The analysed material was cDNA or gDNA that came from T cells, B-cell-depleted T cells, or PBMCs.

In the study's own analysis: Estimation of nucleated cell counts was performed using reference gene primer amplification. The repertoire was sequenced with immunoSEQ multiplex PCR; TCRdb's copy has only in-frame clones and lacks some. The D gene and trimming were derived from the DNA, and the V and J assignments and clone size from that table. The sample records some 400,000 clones, about 90% being singletons. Sequenced input: peripheral blood. The clonotype originates from a man aged 18 to 30 with active or convalescent COVID-19.

DNA for the CDR3: TGTGCCAGCAGCGCTCAGGGGGCTGGGGCCAACGTTCTGACTTTC. This gives the protein CASSAQGAGANVLTF. The chain recombines TRBV9 with TRBJ2-6, with 8 bases aligning to TRBD1. This CDR3 is 15 amino acids long. Germline-derived CDR1 and CDR2 are SGDLS and YYNGEE.